The clone carrying this TCR beta chain was detected a few times. The antigen remains undetermined. The data originate from a study of metastatic and nonmetastatic thyroid tumors. The overall study: Repertoires from blood and tumor or nodule tissue of malignant and benign thyroid patients were compared. Points from the study as a whole: In both blood and tumor samples, TCR beta diversity was reported significantly higher for malignant than benign nodules.

Thyroid surgery was preceded by no treatment in any patient. Original handling: Construction of a distant-metastasis classifier for papillary thyroid cancer relied on CDR3 differences across clinicopathological groups. Using MiXCR, TCRdb re-called clones from the PCR reads. These V and J calls originate from TCRdb's pipeline instead of the authors' own analysis. Of around 16,000 clones listed, 20% to 30% were seen once; the top ten hold approximately 11%. The sequenced material came from blood. The receptor was derived from a male donor with papillary thyroid cancer or a benign thyroid nodule (not recorded which). Some clones in this sample may be carry-over from other donors' samples.

The chain's CDR3 is CASSYGGLQYEQYF. CDR3 nucleotide sequence: TGTGCCAGCAGTTACGGGGGACTCCAATACGAGCAGTACTTC. The chain is built from TRBV6-5 and TRBJ2-7; possibly TRBD2 for D (6 bases). CDR3 length: 14 residues. Germline V gene sequence: CDR1 MNHEY, CDR2 SVGAGI. The V end was cut by 2 bases, the J end by 4 bases, with 12 bases between.